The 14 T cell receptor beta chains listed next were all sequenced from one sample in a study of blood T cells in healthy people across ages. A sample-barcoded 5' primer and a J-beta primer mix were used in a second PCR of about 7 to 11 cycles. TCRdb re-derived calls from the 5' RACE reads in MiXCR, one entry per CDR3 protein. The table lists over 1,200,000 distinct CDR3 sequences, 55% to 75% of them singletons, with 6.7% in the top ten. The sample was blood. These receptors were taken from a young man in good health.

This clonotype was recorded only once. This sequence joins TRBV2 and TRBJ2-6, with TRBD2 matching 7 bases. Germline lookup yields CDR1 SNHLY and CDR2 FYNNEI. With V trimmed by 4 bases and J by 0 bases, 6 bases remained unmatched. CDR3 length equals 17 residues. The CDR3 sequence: CASSVGGDSSGANVLTF. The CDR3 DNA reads TGTGCCAGCAGTGTTGGGGGGGACTCCTCTGGGGCCAACGTCCTGACTTTC.

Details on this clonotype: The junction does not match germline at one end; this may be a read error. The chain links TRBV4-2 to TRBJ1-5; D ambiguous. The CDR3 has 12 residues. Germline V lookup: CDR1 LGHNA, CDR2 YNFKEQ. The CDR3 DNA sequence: TGTGCCAGCAGCCAGGGGAATCAGCCCCGGCATTTT. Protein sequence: CASSQGNQPRHF.

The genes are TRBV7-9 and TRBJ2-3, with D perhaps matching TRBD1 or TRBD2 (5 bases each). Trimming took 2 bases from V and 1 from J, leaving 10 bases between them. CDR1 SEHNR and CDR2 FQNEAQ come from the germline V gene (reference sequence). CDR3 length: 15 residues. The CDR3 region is CASSLPRGGTDTQYF. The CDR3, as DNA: TGTGCCAGCAGCTTACCTAGAGGGGGCACAGATACGCAGTATTTT. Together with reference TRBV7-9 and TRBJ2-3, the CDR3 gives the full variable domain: DTGVSQNPRHKITKRGQNVTFRCDPISEHNRLYWYRQTLGQGPEFLTYFQNEAQLEKSRLLSDRFSAERPKGSFSTLEIQRTEQGDSAMYLCASSLPRGGTDTQYFGPGTRLTVL.

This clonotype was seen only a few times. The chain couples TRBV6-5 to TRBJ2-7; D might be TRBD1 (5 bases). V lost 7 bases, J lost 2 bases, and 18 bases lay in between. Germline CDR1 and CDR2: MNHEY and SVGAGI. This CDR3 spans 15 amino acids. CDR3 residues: CASTPVAGYAYEQYF. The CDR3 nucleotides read TGTGCCAGCACTCCAGTGGCAGGGTACGCCTACGAGCAGTACTTC.

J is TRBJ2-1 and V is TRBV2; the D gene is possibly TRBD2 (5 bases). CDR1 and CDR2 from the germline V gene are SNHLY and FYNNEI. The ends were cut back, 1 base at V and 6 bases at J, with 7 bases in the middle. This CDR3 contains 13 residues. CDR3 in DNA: TGTGCCAGCAGTGAAGGTCGGGGCAATGAGCAGTTCTTC. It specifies CASSEGRGNEQFF.

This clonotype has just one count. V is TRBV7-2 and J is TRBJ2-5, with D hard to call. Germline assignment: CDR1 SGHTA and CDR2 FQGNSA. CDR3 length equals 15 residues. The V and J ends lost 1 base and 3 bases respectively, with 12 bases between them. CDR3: CASSLVVLPEETQYF. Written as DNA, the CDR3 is TGTGCCAGCAGCTTAGTCGTTCTCCCAGAAGAGACCCAGTACTTC.

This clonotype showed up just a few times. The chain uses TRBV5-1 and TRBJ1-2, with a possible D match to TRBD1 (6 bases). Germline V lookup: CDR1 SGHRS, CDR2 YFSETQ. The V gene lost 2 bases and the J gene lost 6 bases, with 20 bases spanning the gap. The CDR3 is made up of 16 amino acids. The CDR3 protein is CASSFDIGGRGDGYTF. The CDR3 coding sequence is TGCGCCAGCAGCTTCGATATTGGAGGCAGGGGAGATGGCTACACCTTC.

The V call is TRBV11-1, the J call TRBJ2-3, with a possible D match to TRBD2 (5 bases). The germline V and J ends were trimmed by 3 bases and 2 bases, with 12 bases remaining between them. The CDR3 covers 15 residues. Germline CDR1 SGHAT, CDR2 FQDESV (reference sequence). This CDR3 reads CASSFDRRATDTQYF. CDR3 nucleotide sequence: TGTGCCAGCAGCTTTGATCGGCGGGCCACAGATACGCAGTATTTT.

The CDR3 sequence is CASLGQGGTGMDTQYF. For the CDR3, the DNA is TGTGCCAGCCTCGGACAGGGGGGGACCGGGATGGATACGCAGTATTTT. This chain uses TRBV27 with TRBJ2-3; 10 bases map to TRBD1. The CDR3 has 16 amino acids. V shed 8 bases, J shed 6 bases, and the junction held 14 bases outside the gene matches. CDR1 is MNHEY and CDR2 is SMNVEV in the germline V gene (reference sequence).

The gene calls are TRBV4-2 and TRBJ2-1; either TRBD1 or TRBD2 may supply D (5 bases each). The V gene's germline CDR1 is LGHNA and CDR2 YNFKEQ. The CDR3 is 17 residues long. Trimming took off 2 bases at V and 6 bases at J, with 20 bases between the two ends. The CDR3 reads CASSQLFPGTHPNEQFF. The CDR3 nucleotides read TGTGCCAGCAGCCAACTATTTCCCGGGACCCACCCCAATGAGCAGTTCTTC.

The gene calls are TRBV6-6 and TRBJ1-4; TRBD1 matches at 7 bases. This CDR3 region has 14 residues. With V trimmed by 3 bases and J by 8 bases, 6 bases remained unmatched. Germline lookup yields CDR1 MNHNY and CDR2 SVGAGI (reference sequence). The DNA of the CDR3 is TGTGCCAGCAGTTATAGAGGGGGCCGGGAAAAACTGTTTTTT. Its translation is CASSYRGGREKLFF.

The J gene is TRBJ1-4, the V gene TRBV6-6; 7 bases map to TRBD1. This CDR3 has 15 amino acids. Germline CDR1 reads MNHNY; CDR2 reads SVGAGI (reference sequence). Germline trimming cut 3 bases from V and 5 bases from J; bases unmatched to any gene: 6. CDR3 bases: TGTGCCAGCAGTTATTGGTCGACAGGGAATGAAAAACTGTTTTTT. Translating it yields CASSYWSTGNEKLFF.

The CDR3 here is CSVDLRGTVTDTQYF. The CDR3 nucleotides read TGCAGCGTTGACCTGCGGGGGACAGTAACAGATACGCAGTATTTT. The chain recombines TRBV29-1 with TRBJ2-3, with D perhaps being TRBD1 or TRBD2 (7 bases each). CDR3 length: 15 residues. Trimming took off 3 bases at V and 3 bases at J, with 16 bases between the two ends. CDR1 SQVTM and CDR2 ANQGSEA come from the germline V gene.

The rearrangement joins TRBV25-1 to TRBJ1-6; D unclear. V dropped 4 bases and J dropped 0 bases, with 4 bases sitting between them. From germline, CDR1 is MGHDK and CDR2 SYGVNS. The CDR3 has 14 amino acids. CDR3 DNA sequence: TGTGCCAGCAGTGGGAGCTCCTATAATTCACCCCTCCACTTT. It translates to CASSGSSYNSPLHF.